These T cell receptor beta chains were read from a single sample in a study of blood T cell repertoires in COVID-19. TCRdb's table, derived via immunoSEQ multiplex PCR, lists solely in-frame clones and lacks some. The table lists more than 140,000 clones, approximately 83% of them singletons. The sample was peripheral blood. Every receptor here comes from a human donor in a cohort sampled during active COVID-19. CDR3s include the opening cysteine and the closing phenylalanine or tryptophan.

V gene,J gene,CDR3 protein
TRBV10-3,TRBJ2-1,CAISEALAGYNEQFF
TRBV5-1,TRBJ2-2,CASSLAGGVNTGELFF
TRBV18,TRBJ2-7,CASSAGTGGYEQYF
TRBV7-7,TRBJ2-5,CASSLGLAGGGETQYF
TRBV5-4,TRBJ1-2,CASSLDSFYGYTF
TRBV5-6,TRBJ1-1,CASSFRAGGATEAFF
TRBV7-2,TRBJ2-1,CASSSGYNEQFF
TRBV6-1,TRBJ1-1,CASSDQGRGNTEAFF
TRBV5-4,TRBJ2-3,CASSLRTSGRLDTQYF
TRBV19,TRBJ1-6,CASSTELIRNSPLHF
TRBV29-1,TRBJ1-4,CSVETDAEKLFF
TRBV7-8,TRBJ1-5,CASSLAHRDRLNQPQHF
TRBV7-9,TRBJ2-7,CASSSPSSGEQYF
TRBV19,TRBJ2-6,CASRVSGSLPGANVLTF
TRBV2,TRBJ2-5,CASSDLGAGVGQETQYF
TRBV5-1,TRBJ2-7,CASSLAVGQGKGYEQYF
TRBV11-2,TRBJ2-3,CASSFRGGSGTDTQYF
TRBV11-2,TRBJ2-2,CASSPPLAGVTGELFF
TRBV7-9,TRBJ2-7,CASSSLETSGNYEQYF
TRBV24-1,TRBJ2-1,CATGLPWDDEQFF
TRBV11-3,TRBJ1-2,CASSPGGTVPKSNYGYTF
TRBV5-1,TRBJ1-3,CASRVSGSGNTIYF
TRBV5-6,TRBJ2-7,CASSLARGFFGYEQYF
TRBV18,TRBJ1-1,CASSPDRGNTEAFF
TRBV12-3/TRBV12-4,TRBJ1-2,CASSTQFQGGYTF
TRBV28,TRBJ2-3,CASSLARGSTDTQYF
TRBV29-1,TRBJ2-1,CSVLRGLAGYNEQFF
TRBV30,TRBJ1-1,CACNREPNTEAFF
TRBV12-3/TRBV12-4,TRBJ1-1,CASSHRNTEAFF
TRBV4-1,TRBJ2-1,CASSHRLAGFDEQFF
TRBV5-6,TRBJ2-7,CASSLAGRGHDLYF
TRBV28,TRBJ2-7,CASNDLAGAYEQYF
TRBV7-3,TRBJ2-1,CASSHRQGSNYNEQFF
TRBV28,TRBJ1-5,CASSWGSGQGRWSNQPQHF
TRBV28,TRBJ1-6,CASSLSAEGLNSPLHF
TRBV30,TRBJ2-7,CAWSVQADYEQYF